This is a list of T cell receptor beta chains from one sample in a study of shared clonotypes between healthy human individuals. Profiling relied on immunoSEQ multiplex PCR, and the TCRdb table lists in-frame clones only, not all of them. The sample shows about 2,500,000 clones, just over 90% of them seen only once. The material sequenced was naive CD4+ T cells sorted from blood. Receptor source: a man aged 18 to 30 in good health. The CDR3 runs from the conserved cysteine through the conserved F or W. Fields, in order: V gene, D gene, J gene, CDR3 length, clone size, CDR3 protein, CDR3 DNA. D genes are given only for firm matches. Only some rows state a clone size, as once, few, many or a class for expanded clones.

>TRBV6-1|.|TRBJ2-7|13|.
CAGQNGQSYEQYF
TGTGCCGGTCAAAATGGGCAGTCCTACGAGCAGTACTTC
>TRBV4-1|.|TRBJ1-6|16|few
CASSQDETGSGGRLHF
TGCGCCAGCAGCCAAGATGAGACAGGAAGCGGCGGACGCCTCCACTTT
>TRBV30|.|TRBJ2-7|14|once
CAWSGATSWHEQYF
TGTGCCTGGAGTGGGGCTACTAGTTGGCACGAGCAGTACTTC
>TRBV11-2|.|TRBJ2-2|15|.
CASSTGTKNTGELFF
TGTGCCAGCAGCACCGGGACAAAGAACACCGGGGAGCTGTTTTTT
>TRBV18|TRBD2|TRBJ2-1|15|.
CASSPGGLAGHEQFF
TGTGCCAGCTCACCGGGGGGACTAGCGGGACATGAGCAGTTCTTC
>TRBV2|.|TRBJ1-2|12|.
CASSPGTYGYTF
TGTGCCAGCAGTCCCGGGACCTATGGCTACACCTTC
>TRBV11-3|.|TRBJ1-5|14|.
CASSLVWEDQPQHF
TGTGCCAGCAGCTTGGTATGGGAGGATCAGCCCCAGCATTTT
>TRBV25-1|.|TRBJ1-2|13|.
CASRTGTNYGYTF
TGTGCCAGCAGGACAGGTACTAACTATGGCTACACCTTC
>TRBV4-1|TRBD1|TRBJ2-1|17|.
CASSQDKGQGQRNEQFF
TGCGCCAGCAGCCAAGATAAGGGACAGGGCCAGAGGAATGAGCAGTTCTTC
>TRBV30|.|TRBJ1-2|16|.
CAWSHTHAGKGYGYTF
TGTGCCTGGAGCCATACCCACGCAGGGAAGGGCTATGGCTACACCTTC
>TRBV5-1|.|TRBJ2-7|14|.
CASSPYLGPYEQYF
TGCGCCAGCAGCCCGTATTTGGGACCCTACGAGCAGTACTTC
>TRBV10-1|TRBD2|TRBJ2-1|15|.
CASSDREGLYNEQFF
TGCGCCAGCAGTGATCGGGAGGGCCTCTACAATGAGCAGTTCTTC
>TRBV27|.|TRBJ1-2|15|.
CASSPHSGANYGYTF
TGTGCCAGCAGTCCACACTCGGGCGCTAACTATGGCTACACCTTC
>TRBV7-8|TRBD2|TRBJ2-2|17|.
CASSRGRAGGQDGELFF
TGTGCCAGCAGCCGTGGAAGGGCGGGAGGTCAGGACGGGGAGCTGTTTTTT
>TRBV7-6|.|TRBJ2-3|16|.
CASSLGDWSVGDTQYF
TGTGCCAGCAGCTTAGGGGACTGGAGCGTAGGAGATACGCAGTATTTT
>TRBV29-1|TRBD2|TRBJ2-2|16|once
CSVYPSGRTNTGELFF
TGCAGCGTCTACCCTAGCGGGAGGACGAACACCGGGGAGCTGTTTTTT
>TRBV7-2|.|TRBJ1-1|13|few
CASTRQSNTEAFF
TGTGCCAGCACCCGACAGTCGAACACTGAAGCTTTCTTT
>TRBV5-6|.|TRBJ2-7|14|.
CASSLRAYFYEQYF
TGTGCCAGCAGCCTAAGGGCCTACTTCTACGAGCAGTACTTC
>TRBV28|.|TRBJ1-1|17|.
CASSLSRGVGGNTEAFF
TGTGCCAGCAGTTTATCTCGGGGGGTCGGGGGGAACACTGAAGCTTTCTTT
>TRBV29-1|.|TRBJ1-2|15|.
CSVVWQGNIAGGYTF
TGCAGCGTTGTTTGGCAGGGGAATATCGCGGGGGGCTACACCTTC
>TRBV2|.|TRBJ2-2|16|.
CASSLLEPSGTGELFF
TGTGCCAGCTCCCTTCTGGAGCCGAGCGGGACCGGGGAGCTGTTTTTT
>TRBV6-6|.|TRBJ1-6|16|.
CASSYYGAGSYSPLHF
TGTGCCAGCAGTTACTATGGGGCAGGGTCTTATTCACCCCTCCACTTT
>TRBV5-6|TRBD1|TRBJ2-7|14|.
CASSYRDRVYEQYF
TGTGCCAGCAGCTACCGGGACAGGGTCTACGAGCAGTACTTC
>TRBV2|.|TRBJ1-1|14|once
CASSLEGGNTEAFF
TGTGCCAGCAGTCTGGAGGGAGGGAACACTGAAGCTTTCTTT
>TRBV19|.|TRBJ2-7|18|.
CASSTAGATGVSSYEQYF
TGTGCCAGTAGTACGGCGGGGGCGACGGGAGTTAGCTCCTACGAGCAGTACTTC
>TRBV30|.|TRBJ2-7|13|.
CAWSAPPYYEQYF
TGTGCCTGGAGTGCCCCCCCCTACTACGAGCAGTACTTC